A selection of T cell receptor beta chains follows, all from one sample in a study of blood T cells in healthy people across ages. TCRdb reprocessed the 5' RACE reads with MiXCR, giving one entry per CDR3 protein. The table has 1.8 million or so distinct CDR3 sequences, about 39% seen once. The sequenced sample was blood. These receptor sequences come from a human donor in good health. Both conserved end residues are part of each CDR3. The order of the fields is clone size, V gene, D gene, J gene, CDR3 DNA, CDR3 protein. A D gene is named only where the DNA matches it firmly. Expanded clones are given a class, and other clones once, few, many or no size at all.

size: NA
V: TRBV7-2
D: NA
J: TRBJ2-3
DNA: TGTGCCAGCAGGGCGGGGCGGGTGAGCACAGATACGCAGTATTTT
CDR3: CASRAGRVSTDTQYF

size: NA
V: TRBV7-6
D: NA
J: TRBJ2-5
DNA: TGTGCCAGCAGCTTATGGCAGGGGCCAACCGACCAGTACTTC
CDR3: CASSLWQGPTDQYF

size: few
V: TRBV7-9
D: NA
J: TRBJ2-1
DNA: TGTGCCAGCAGCCCAACTACGGGCAGGCCCCGAGTAGATGAGCAGTTCTTC
CDR3: CASSPTTGRPRVDEQFF

size: NA
V: TRBV6-2/TRBV6-3
D: NA
J: TRBJ2-1
DNA: TGTGCCAGCAGTCTTCAGGGGTATCAGTTCTTC
CDR3: CASSLQGYQFF

size: NA
V: TRBV6-2/TRBV6-3
D: NA
J: TRBJ2-3
DNA: TGTGCCAGCAGTTACCGGCCTAGCACAGATACGCAGTATTTT
CDR3: CASSYRPSTDTQYF

size: NA
V: TRBV5-1
D: TRBD2
J: TRBJ2-3
DNA: TGCGCCAGCAGCTTGGGTAGGGGACTAGTCACAGATACGCAGTATTTT
CDR3: CASSLGRGLVTDTQYF

size: NA
V: TRBV20-1
D: TRBD2
J: TRBJ2-2
DNA: TGCAGTGCTCTTAATAGCGGGGGGGCTTCGGGGGAGCTGTTTTTT
CDR3: CSALNSGGASGELFF

size: NA
V: TRBV7-2
D: TRBD2
J: TRBJ2-7
DNA: TGTGCCAGCAGCTTACACACTAGCGGGGGCTACGAGCAGTACTTC
CDR3: CASSLHTSGGYEQYF

size: NA
V: TRBV6-5
D: NA
J: TRBJ2-2
DNA: TGTGCCAGCAGTTACGCTGTTTCCGGGGAGCTGTTTTTT
CDR3: CASSYAVSGELFF

size: NA
V: TRBV5-4
D: NA
J: TRBJ2-6
DNA: TGTGCCAGCAGCTTACCGGACCCTGGGGCCAACGTCCTGACTTTC
CDR3: CASSLPDPGANVLTF

size: NA
V: TRBV7-2
D: NA
J: TRBJ1-1
DNA: TGTGCCAGCAGCTTACCAGGGAGAGCTTTCTTT
CDR3: CASSLPGRAFF

size: NA
V: TRBV14
D: NA
J: TRBJ2-2
DNA: TGTGCCAGCAGCCAAGCGGTCTCAACCGGGGAGCTGTTTTTT
CDR3: CASSQAVSTGELFF

size: NA
V: TRBV7-9
D: TRBD1
J: TRBJ2-7
DNA: TGTGCCAGCAGCCCTCGACAGGGGGGTCTCGAGCAGTACTTC
CDR3: CASSPRQGGLEQYF

size: few
V: TRBV25-1
D: NA
J: TRBJ1-6
DNA: TGTGCCAGCAGTGGATATTTCGGGGTTTCACCCCTCCACTTT
CDR3: CASSGYFGVSPLHF

size: NA
V: TRBV4-3
D: NA
J: TRBJ2-6
DNA: TGCGCCAGCAGCCCCCTAGAGGGGGCCAACGTCCTGACTTTC
CDR3: CASSPLEGANVLTF

size: NA
V: TRBV18
D: NA
J: TRBJ1-2
DNA: TGTGCCAGCTCACAGGAGACAGGCCGGAACTATGGCTACACCTTC
CDR3: CASSQETGRNYGYTF

size: NA
V: TRBV29-1
D: TRBD1
J: TRBJ1-2
DNA: TGCAGCGGGTCCGGGACAGGGTCTGATGGCTACACCTTC
CDR3: CSGSGTGSDGYTF

size: NA
V: TRBV2
D: NA
J: TRBJ2-1
DNA: TGTGCCAGCAGAGGGTCCCCGGGACCCTTCTACAATGAGCAGTTCTTC
CDR3: CASRGSPGPFYNEQFF

size: NA
V: TRBV10-3
D: TRBD2
J: TRBJ2-5
DNA: TGTGCCATCAGGCGGGGGGGACAGCTGTACCAAGAGACCCAGTACTTC
CDR3: CAIRRGGQLYQETQYF

size: NA
V: TRBV5-1
D: NA
J: TRBJ1-2
DNA: TGCGCCAGCGCCTTTGACAGCAACCATGGCTACACCTTC
CDR3: CASAFDSNHGYTF

size: NA
V: TRBV20-1
D: TRBD1
J: TRBJ1-2
DNA: TGCAGTGCCCAGAAGGTTGCCCCGGGACAGGGGATTTATGGCTACACCTTC
CDR3: CSAQKVAPGQGIYGYTF

size: few
V: TRBV4-3
D: TRBD2
J: TRBJ2-1
DNA: TGCGCCAGCAGCCAAGGACTAGCGGGGAACCACTACAATGAGCAGTTCTTC
CDR3: CASSQGLAGNHYNEQFF

size: few
V: TRBV19
D: TRBD1
J: TRBJ1-1
DNA: TGTGCCAGTAGTCAGCAGGGACAGCCGAACACTGAGGCTTTCTTT
CDR3: CASSQQGQPNTEAFF

size: few
V: TRBV29-1
D: NA
J: TRBJ2-5
DNA: TGCAGCGTTGAAGAATGGAGAACGGTGGTGGTAGGGACCCAGTACTTC
CDR3: CSVEEWRTVVVGTQYF